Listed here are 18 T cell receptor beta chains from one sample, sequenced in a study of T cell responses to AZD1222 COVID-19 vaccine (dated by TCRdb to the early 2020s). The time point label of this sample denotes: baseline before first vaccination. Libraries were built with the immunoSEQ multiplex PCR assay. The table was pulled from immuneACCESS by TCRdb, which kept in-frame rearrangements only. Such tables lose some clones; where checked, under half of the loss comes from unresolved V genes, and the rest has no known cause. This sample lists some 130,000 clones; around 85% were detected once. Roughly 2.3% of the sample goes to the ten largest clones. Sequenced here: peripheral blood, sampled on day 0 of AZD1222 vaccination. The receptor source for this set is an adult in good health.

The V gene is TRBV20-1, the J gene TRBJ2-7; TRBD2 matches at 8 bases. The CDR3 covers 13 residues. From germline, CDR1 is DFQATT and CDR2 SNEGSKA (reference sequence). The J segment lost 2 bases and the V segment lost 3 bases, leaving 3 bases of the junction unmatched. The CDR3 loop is CSASSGGAYEQYF. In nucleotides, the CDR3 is TGCAGTGCTAGTTCGGGAGGGGCCTACGAGCAGTACTTC.

Here the CDR3 reads CASSQIRQGLSNQPQHF. The CDR3, as DNA: TGTGCCAGCAGTCAGATTCGACAGGGACTTAGCAATCAGCCCCAGCATTTT. V is TRBV28 and J is TRBJ1-5; 7 bases agree with TRBD1. Germline CDR1 MDHEN, CDR2 SYDVKM. This CDR3 has 17 residues. Trimming at V came to 5 bases and at J to 0 bases, leaving 10 bases not matched to a gene.

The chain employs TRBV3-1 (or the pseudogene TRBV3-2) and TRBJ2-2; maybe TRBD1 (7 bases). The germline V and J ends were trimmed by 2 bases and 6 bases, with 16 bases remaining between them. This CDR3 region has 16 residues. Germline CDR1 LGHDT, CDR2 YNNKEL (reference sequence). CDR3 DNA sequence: TGTGCCAGCAGCCAAAGAAGACAGGGAGGTCCCGGGGAGCTGTTTTTT. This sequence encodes CASSQRRQGGPGELFF.

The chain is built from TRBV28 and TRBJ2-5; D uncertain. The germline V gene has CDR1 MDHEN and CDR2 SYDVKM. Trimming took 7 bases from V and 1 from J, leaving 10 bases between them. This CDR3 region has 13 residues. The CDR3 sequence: CASNTRFQETQYF. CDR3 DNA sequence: TGTGCCAGCAATACCCGTTTCCAAGAGACCCAGTACTTC.

The chain's CDR3 is CASSALRMGETQYF. The CDR3 DNA is TGTGCCAGCAGCGCTTTGCGCATGGGGGAGACCCAGTACTTC. V and J are TRBV3-1 (or the pseudogene TRBV3-2) and TRBJ2-5; D is ambiguous. CDR3 length equals 14 residues. The V gene's germline CDR1 is LGHDT and CDR2 YNNKEL (reference sequence). Trimming took 5 bases from V and 5 from J, leaving 15 bases between them.

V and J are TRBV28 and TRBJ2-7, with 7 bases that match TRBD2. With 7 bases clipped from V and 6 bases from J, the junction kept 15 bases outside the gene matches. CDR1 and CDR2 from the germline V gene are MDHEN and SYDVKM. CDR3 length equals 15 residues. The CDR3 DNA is TGTGCCAGCATCCTCCAGGTAGGGAGGGCCTCCGAGCAGTACTTC. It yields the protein CASILQVGRASEQYF.

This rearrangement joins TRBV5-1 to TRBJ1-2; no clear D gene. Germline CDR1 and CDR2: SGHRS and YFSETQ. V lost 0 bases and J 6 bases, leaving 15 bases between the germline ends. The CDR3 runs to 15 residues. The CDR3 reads CASSLAGRLGNGYTF. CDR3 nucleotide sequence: TGCGCCAGCAGCTTGGCCGGACGCCTCGGGAATGGCTACACCTTC.

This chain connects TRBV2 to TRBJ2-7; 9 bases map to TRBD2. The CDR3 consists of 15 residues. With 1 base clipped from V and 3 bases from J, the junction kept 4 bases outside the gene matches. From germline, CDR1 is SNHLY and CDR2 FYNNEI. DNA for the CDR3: TGTGCCAGCAGTGAAGGGCTAGCGGGGATCTACGAGCAGTACTTC. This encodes CASSEGLAGIYEQYF.

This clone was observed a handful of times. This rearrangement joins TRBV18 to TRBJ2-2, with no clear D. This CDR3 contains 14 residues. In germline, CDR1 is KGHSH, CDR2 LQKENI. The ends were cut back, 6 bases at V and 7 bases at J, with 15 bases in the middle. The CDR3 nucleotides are TGTGCCAGCTCGCCTCTTGGCTCGTTCGGGGAGCTGTTTTTT. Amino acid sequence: CASSPLGSFGELFF.

The chain's CDR3 is CASSPRGGSAKTQYF. The CDR3 DNA sequence: TGTGCCAGCAGCCCCCGGGGGGGGTCGGCAAAGACCCAGTACTTC. This chain connects TRBV7-9 to TRBJ2-5; TRBD2 matches 8 bases. J gave up 6 bases and V 5 bases, and 11 bases lay outside the gene matches. Looked up from germline, CDR1 is SEHNR and CDR2 is FQNEAQ (reference sequence). There are 15 residues in the CDR3.

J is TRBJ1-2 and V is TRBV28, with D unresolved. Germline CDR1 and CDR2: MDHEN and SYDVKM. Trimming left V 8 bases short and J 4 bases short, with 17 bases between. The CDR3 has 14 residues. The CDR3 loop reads CASLIREGPYGYTF. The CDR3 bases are TGTGCCAGCTTAATAAGGGAGGGCCCCTATGGCTACACCTTC.

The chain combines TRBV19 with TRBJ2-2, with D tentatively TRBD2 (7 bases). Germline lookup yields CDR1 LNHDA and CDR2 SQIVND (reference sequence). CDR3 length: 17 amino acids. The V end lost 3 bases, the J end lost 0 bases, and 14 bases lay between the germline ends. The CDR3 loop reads CASSIGGLAANTGELFF. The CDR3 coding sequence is TGTGCCAGTAGTATTGGGGGGCTAGCGGCGAACACCGGGGAGCTGTTTTTT.

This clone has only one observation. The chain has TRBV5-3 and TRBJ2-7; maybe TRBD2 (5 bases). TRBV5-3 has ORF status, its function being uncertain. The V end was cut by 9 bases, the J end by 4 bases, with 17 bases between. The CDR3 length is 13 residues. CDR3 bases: TGTGCCACCCCCTTCGGGGTTCCTTACGAGCAGTACTTC. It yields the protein CATPFGVPYEQYF.

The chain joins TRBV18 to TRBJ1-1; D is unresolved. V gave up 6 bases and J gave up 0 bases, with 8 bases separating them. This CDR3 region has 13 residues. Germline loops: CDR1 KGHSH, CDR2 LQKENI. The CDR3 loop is CASSRQLNTEAFF. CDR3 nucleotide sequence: TGTGCCAGCTCCAGGCAGTTGAACACTGAAGCTTTCTTT.

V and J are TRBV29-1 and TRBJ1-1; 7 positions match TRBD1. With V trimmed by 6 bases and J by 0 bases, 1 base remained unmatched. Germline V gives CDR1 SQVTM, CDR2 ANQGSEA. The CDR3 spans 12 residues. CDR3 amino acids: CSVQGMNTEAFF. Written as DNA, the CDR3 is TGCAGCGTACAGGGGATGAACACTGAAGCTTTCTTT.

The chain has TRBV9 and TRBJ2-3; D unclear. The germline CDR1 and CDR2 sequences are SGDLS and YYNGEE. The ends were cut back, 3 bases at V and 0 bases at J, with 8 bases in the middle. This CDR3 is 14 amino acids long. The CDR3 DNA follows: TGTGCCAGCAGCGCAGGCTGGAGCACAGATACGCAGTATTTT. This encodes CASSAGWSTDTQYF. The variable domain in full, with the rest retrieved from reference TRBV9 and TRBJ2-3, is DSGVTQTPKHLITATGQRVTLRCSPRSGDLSVYWYQQSLDQGLQFLIQYYNGEERAKGNILERFSAQQFPDLHSELNLSSLELGDSALYFCASSAGWSTDTQYFGPGTRLTVL.

In nucleotides, the CDR3 is TGTGCCAGCAGCGGTCTTGAATACGAGCAGTACTTC. It encodes CASSGLEYEQYF. This chain joins TRBV3-1 (or the pseudogene TRBV3-2) and TRBJ2-7; D is undetermined. The CDR3 extends over 12 amino acids. The germline CDR1 and CDR2 sequences are LGHDT and YNNKEL (reference sequence). V was trimmed by 5 bases and J by 4 bases, leaving 9 bases between them.

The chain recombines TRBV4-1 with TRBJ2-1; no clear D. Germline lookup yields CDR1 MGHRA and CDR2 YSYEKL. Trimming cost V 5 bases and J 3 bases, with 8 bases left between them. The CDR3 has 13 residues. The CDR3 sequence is CASSVSNYNEQFF. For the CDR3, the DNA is TGCGCCAGCAGCGTCTCGAACTACAATGAGCAGTTCTTC.